The source of this T cell receptor (beta chain) is a study of human T cells and chemical hapten exposure. Broader study findings: Among TCRs, those above 1 in 1000 frequency were unaffected by DPC sensitization.

The time point was: healthy volunteer bleed at 6 weeks. The authors extracted total RNA from unfractionated whole blood. The sample holds many counts of this clonotype. Its matching antigen is unknown. MiXCR was run by TCRdb on the RACE reads, yielding one entry per CDR3 protein. Among about 77,000 distinct CDR3 sequences listed, 8.5% to 9.5% were seen once. Per the germline V gene, CDR1 is LNHDA and CDR2 is SQIVND (reference sequence). V was shortened by 8 bases and J by 4 bases, with 20 bases between the two germline ends. This CDR3 is 15 amino acids long. This chain links TRBV19 with TRBJ1-2, with D perhaps TRBD1 (6 bases). The sample consisted of whole blood. The sequence was obtained from a female donor in good health. Some clones in this sample may be carry-over from other donors' samples. The CDR3 DNA reads as TGTGCCAGTTCAGTCAGTAGCGGACAGCGCTATGGCTACACCTTC. Translated, it gives CASSVSSGQRYGYTF.